This TCR beta chain was sequenced in a study of T cells after yellow fever vaccination. Study results and caveats: The study found a weaker secondary response that peaked faster, day 5 versus 15.

Conversion of TCR transcripts into cDNA relied on 5'RACE template switching, which added a universal primer site and UMIs. TCRdb reanalysed the 5' RACE reads using MiXCR and keeps one entry per CDR3 protein. The repertoire includes around 310,000 distinct CDR3 sequences, approximately 4.5% of them detected once, and less than 20% sits in the top ten. On this clonotype itself: Its antigen remains unidentified.

CDR1 MNHEY and CDR2 SVGAGI come from the germline V gene. The trim removed 5 bases at V and 7 bases at J, leaving 9 bases unmatched. This CDR3 has 15 residues. The sample was PBMCs, taken 15 days after the yellow fever booster vaccination. The sequence derives from a man between 18 and 29 years old who received the YFV17D yellow fever vaccine. The chain links TRBV6-5 to TRBJ1-4; 8 bases align to TRBD1. The chain's CDR3 is CASSTGQGRSEKLFF. The CDR3 bases are TGTGCCAGCAGTACTGGACAGGGAAGGTCTGAAAAACTGTTTTTT.